This entry concerns a single T cell receptor (beta chain). What this receptor recognizes is not known. Base qualities are not provided; no much larger clone lies one nucleotide away. The immunoSEQ Assay, a bias-controlled multiplex PCR, was used to amplify TCRbeta CDR3 regions from genomic DNA. In the paper's pipeline: The number of nucleated cells in each sample was estimated by amplification of reference gene primers within the assay. To quantify the absolute abundance of each unique TCRbeta CDR3 rearrangement, sequence reads were collapsed and filtered. For each sample, productive Simpson clonality was calculated by taking the square root of Simpson's diversity index across productive rearrangements. TCRdb stores this immuneACCESS table with in-frame sequences only. Part of the clones is absent; in the studies checked, under half of the shortfall reflects unresolved V genes, and no reason is known for the rest. V and J calls and clone size are given by that table; D and trimming were obtained from the DNA. Here the sample has approximately 350,000 clones; 85% to 90% occur a single time. The top ten hold over 6% of the sample.

The data derive from a study of blood T cell repertoires in COVID-19 (dated by TCRdb to about 2020). At the level of the whole study: Samples from collaborators originated in the United States, Italy and Spain and spanned both the acute and convalescent phases of COVID-19. The material from the prospective study consisted of cDNA or gDNA derived from T cells, B-cell-depleted T cells, or PBMCs. The dataset comprised deeply sampled blood TCRbeta repertoires from subjects exposed to, actively infected with, or recovered from COVID-19. A freely available public database, intended as a resource for researchers studying the immune response to SARS-CoV-2, is where the repertoires were released. The samples were drawn from the first 160 participants of the ongoing ImmuneRACE study and from roughly 1,300 subjects provided by 6 global collaborators. Sample metadata almost always included a de-identified subject ID, COVID-19 status, age in years and sex. HLA class I and class II types, where available, came from metadata supplied by the sample provider rather than from assay-based typing.

In Seattle, one collaborating source enrolled patients while the infection was active and tracked those patients longitudinally over the course of disease. Collaborating institutions collected whole blood in K2EDTA tubes following their own protocols. Collaborator samples were shipped for TCRbeta analysis as frozen whole blood, isolated PBMCs, or DNA extracted from either sample type. After removal of 2 bases from V and 9 bases from J, the junction retains 13 bases not matched to a gene. The CDR3 measures 16 amino acids from cysteine to phenylalanine. Only the CDR3 part of the read is kept: 48 bases, read in frame from the first base. Via the germline V gene (reference sequence), CDR1 is SEHNR and CDR2 FQNEAQ. Study-wide conclusions, independent of this receptor: Clinical and demographic metadata were provided uncurated, with the amount varying by source and participant.

The sample was peripheral blood. This TCR derives from a woman between 50 and 59 years old with COVID-19, enrolled during active disease. Rearrangement joined TRBV7-9 to TRBJ2-5, with 9 bases aligning to TRBD1. In nucleotides, the sequence is TGTGCCAGCAGCTTAATACCCCGGGACAGGGAGAGATCCCAGTACTTC. This sequence encodes CASSLIPRDRERSQYF.